This T cell receptor beta chain derives from a study of cytomegalovirus exposure and HLA in healthy donors. CDR1 is LNHDA, CDR2 SQIVND, per germline (reference sequence). The CDR3 runs to 14 residues. V was trimmed by 3 bases and J by 9 bases, leaving 14 bases between them. The PCR had 60 Vbeta and 13 Jbeta primers. Clones were read by immunoSEQ multiplex PCR, and TCRdb kept only the in-frame ones, dropping some. The data hold 95,000 to 100,000 clones, with about 75% observed a single time. On this clone: The antigen remains undetermined.

Donors were ostensibly healthy at sampling, although undocumented immune exposures were probable. Regarding the study as a whole: Some public TCRs appeared in many individuals, while most sequences were rare. Earlier analysis looked at TCR beta V segments, and most were productive about 90% or about 30% of the time. In most subjects, TCR beta sequences reportedly gave accurate predictions of HLA-A and HLA-B alleles.

The rearrangement uses TRBV19 and TRBJ1-4; the D gene is possibly TRBD1 (5 bases). Sample: PBMCs. The sequence was obtained from a man aged 45-65 years in good health and CMV-seronegative. The CDR3 DNA is TGTGCCAGTAGTATCCTGGGAGGGGATCAAAAACTGTTTTTT. This gives the protein CASSILGGDQKLFF. The full variable domain, with the rest looked up from reference TRBV19 and TRBJ1-4, is DGGITQSPKYLFRKEGQNVTLSCEQNLNHDAMYWYRQDPGQGLRLIYYSQIVNDFQKGDIAEGYSVSREKKESFPLTVTSAQKNPTAFYLCASSILGGDQKLFFGSGTQLSVL.